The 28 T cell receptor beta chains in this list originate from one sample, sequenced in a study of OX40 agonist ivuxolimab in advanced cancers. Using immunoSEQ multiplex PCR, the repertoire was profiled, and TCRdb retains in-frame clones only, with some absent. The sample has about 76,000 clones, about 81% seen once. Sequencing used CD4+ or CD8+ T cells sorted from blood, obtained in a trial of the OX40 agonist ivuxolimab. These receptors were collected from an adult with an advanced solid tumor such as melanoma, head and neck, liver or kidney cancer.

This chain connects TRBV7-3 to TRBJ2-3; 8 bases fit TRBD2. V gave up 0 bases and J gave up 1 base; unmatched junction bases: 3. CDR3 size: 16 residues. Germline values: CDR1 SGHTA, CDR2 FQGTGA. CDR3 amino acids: CASSLTVTSGTDTQYF. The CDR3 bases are TGTGCCAGCAGCTTAACGGTGACTAGCGGCACAGATACGCAGTATTTT.

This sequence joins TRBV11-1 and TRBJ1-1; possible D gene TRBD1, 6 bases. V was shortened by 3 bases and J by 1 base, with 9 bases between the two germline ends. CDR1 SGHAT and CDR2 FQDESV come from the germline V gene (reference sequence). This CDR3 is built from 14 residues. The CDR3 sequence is CASSLDRTNTEAFF. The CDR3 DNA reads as TGTGCCAGCAGCTTGGACAGAACGAACACTGAAGCTTTCTTT.

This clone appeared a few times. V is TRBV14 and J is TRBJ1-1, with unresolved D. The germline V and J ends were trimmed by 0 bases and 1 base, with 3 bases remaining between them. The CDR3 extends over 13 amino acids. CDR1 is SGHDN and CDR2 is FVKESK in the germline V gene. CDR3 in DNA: TGTGCCAGCAGCCAAGATCCGAACACTGAAGCTTTCTTT. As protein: CASSQDPNTEAFF.

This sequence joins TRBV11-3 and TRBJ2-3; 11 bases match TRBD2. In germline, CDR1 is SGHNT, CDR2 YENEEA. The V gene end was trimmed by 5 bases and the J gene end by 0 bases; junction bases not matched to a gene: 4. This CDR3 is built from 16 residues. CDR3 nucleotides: TGTGCCAGCAGCCGAACTAGCGGGGGAAGCACAGATACGCAGTATTTT. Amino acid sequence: CASSRTSGGSTDTQYF.

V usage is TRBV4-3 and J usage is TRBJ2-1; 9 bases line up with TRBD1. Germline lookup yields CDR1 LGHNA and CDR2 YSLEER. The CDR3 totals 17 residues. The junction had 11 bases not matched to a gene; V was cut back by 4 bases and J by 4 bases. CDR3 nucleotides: TGCGCCAGCAGCCCCAGAACCTCCGGGACAGGGTACAATGAGCAGTTCTTC. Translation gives CASSPRTSGTGYNEQFF.

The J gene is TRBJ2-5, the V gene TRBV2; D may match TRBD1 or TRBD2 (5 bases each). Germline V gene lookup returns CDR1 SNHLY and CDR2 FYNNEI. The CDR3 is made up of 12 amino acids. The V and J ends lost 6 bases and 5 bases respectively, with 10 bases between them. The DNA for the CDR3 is TGTGCCAGCAGGGGGGAAGCGGAGACCCAGTACTTC. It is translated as CASRGEAETQYF.

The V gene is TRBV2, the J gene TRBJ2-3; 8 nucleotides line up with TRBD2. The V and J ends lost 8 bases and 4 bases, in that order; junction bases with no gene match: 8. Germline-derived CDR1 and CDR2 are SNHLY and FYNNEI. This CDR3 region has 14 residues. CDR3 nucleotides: TGTGCCAGCGCCTTACTAGCGGTGCCAGATACGCAGTATTTT. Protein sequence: CASALLAVPDTQYF.

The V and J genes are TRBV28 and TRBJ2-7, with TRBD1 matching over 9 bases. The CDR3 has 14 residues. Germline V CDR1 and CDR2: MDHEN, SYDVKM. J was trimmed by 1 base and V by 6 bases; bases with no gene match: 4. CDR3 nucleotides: TGTGCCAGCAGAGGGGACAGGGTATCCTACGAGCAGTACTTC. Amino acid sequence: CASRGDRVSYEQYF.

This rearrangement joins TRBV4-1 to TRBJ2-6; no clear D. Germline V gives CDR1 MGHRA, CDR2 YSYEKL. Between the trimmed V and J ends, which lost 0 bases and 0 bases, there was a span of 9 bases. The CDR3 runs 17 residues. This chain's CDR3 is CASSQDRFNSGANVLTF. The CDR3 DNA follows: TGCGCCAGCAGCCAAGACCGGTTTAACTCTGGGGCCAACGTCCTGACTTTC.

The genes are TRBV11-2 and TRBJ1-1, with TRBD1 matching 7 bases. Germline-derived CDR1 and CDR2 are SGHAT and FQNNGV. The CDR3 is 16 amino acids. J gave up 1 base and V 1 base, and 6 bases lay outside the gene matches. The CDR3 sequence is CASSLAMNRGNTEAFF. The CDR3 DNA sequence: TGTGCCAGCAGCTTAGCTATGAACAGGGGGAACACTGAAGCTTTCTTT.

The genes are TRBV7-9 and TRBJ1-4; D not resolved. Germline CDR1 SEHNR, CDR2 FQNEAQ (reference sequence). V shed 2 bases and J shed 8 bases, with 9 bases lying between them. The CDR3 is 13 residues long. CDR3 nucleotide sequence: TGTGCCAGCAGCTTACTGCCACGGGAAAAACTGTTTTTT. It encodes CASSLLPREKLFF. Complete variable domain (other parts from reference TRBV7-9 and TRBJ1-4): DTGVSQNPRHKITKRGQNVTFRCDPISEHNRLYWYRQTLGQGPEFLTYFQNEAQLEKSRLLSDRFSAERPKGSFSTLEIQRTEQGDSAMYLCASSLLPREKLFFGSGTQLSVL.

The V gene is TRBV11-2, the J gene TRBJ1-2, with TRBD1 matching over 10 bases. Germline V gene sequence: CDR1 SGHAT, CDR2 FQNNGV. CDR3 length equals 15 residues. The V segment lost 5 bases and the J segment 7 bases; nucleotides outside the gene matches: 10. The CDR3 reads CASSPPRGQGSGYTF. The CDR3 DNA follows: TGTGCCAGCAGCCCTCCTCGGGGACAGGGGAGTGGCTACACCTTC. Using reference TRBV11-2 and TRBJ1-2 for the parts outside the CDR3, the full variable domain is EAGVAQSPRYKIIEKRQSVAFWCNPISGHATLYWYQQILGQGPKLLIQFQNNGVVDDSQLPKDRFSAERLKGVDSTLKIQPAKLEDSAVYLCASSPPRGQGSGYTFGSGTRLTVV.

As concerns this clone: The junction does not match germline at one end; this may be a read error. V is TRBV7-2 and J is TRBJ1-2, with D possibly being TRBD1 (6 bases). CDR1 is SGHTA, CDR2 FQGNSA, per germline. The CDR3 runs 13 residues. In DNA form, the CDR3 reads TGTGCCAGCACCTTAGGGACATACGATGGCTACACCTTC. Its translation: CASTLGTYDGYTF.

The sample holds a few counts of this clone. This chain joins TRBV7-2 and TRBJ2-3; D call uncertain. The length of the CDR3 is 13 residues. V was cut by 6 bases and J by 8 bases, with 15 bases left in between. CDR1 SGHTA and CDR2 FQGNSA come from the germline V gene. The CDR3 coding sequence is TGTGCCAGCAGGAGGACCCCGTCCGGTACGCAGTATTTT. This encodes CASRRTPSGTQYF.

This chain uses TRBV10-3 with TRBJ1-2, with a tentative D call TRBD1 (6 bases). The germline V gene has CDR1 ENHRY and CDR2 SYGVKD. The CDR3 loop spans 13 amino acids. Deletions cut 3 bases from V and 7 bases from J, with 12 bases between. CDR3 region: CAISDQGGFGYTF. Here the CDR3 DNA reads TGTGCCATCAGTGATCAAGGGGGGTTTGGCTACACCTTC.

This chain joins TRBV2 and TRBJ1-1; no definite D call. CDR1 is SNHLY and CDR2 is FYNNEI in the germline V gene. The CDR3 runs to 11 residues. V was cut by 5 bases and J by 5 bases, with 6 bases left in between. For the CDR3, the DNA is TGTGCCAGCAGTAGGGAGACTGAAGCTTTCTTT. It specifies CASSRETEAFF.

DNA of the CDR3: TGCGCCAGCAGCCAAGAAATAAGGGCCACCTACAATGAGCAGTTCTTC. Its protein product is CASSQEIRATYNEQFF. The rearrangement uses TRBV4-3 and TRBJ2-1; D is uncertain. The CDR3 totals 16 residues. Germline V gene sequence: CDR1 LGHNA, CDR2 YSLEER. Trimming pared 0 bases from V and 2 bases from J, leaving 11 bases between.

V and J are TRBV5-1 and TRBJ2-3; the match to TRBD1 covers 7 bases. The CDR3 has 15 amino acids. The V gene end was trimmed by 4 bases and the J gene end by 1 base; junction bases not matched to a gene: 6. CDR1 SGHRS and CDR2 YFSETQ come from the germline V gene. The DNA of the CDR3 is TGCGCCAGCAGCCGACAGGGATTTGGCACAGATACGCAGTATTTT. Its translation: CASSRQGFGTDTQYF.

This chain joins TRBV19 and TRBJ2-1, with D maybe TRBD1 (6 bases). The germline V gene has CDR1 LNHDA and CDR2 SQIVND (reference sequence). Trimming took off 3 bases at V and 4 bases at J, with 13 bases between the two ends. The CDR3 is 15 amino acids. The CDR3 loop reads CASSMVRGTYNEQFF. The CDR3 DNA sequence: TGTGCCAGTAGTATGGTGAGGGGGACATACAATGAGCAGTTCTTC. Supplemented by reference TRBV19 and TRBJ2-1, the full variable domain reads DGGITQSPKYLFRKEGQNVTLSCEQNLNHDAMYWYRQDPGQGLRLIYYSQIVNDFQKGDIAEGYSVSREKKESFPLTVTSAQKNPTAFYLCASSMVRGTYNEQFFGPGTRLTVL.

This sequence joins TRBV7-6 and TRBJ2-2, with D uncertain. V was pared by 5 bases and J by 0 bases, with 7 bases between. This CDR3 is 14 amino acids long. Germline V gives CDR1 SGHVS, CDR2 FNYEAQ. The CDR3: CASSPLTNTGELFF. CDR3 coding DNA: TGTGCCAGCAGCCCGCTTACGAACACCGGGGAGCTGTTTTTT.

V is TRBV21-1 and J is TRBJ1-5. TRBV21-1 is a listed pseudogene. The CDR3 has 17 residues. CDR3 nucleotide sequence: TGTGCCAGCAGCAAAGGCGGAAGGCTGAATAGCAATCAGCCCCAGCATTTT. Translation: CASSKGGRLNSNQPQHF.

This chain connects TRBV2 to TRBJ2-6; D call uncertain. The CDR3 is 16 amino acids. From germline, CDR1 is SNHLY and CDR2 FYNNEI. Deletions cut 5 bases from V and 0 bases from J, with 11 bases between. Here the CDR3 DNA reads TGTGCCAGCAGTCCCCTTCGCCGCTCTGGGGCCAACGTCCTGACTTTC. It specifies CASSPLRRSGANVLTF.

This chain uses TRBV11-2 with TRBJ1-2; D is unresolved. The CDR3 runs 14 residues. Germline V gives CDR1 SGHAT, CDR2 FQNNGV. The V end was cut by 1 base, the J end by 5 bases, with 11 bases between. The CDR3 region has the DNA TGTGCCAGCAGCTTAGGAGCAGGTGGTTATGGCTACACCTTC. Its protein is CASSLGAGGYGYTF. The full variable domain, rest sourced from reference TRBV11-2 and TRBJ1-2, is EAGVAQSPRYKIIEKRQSVAFWCNPISGHATLYWYQQILGQGPKLLIQFQNNGVVDDSQLPKDRFSAERLKGVDSTLKIQPAKLEDSAVYLCASSLGAGGYGYTFGSGTRLTVV.

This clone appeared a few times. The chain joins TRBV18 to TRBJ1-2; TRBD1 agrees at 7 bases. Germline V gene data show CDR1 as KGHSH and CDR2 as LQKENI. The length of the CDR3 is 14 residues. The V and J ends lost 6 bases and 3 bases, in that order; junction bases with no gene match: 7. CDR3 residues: CASSLYGQDYGYTF. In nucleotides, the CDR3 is TGTGCCAGCTCCCTTTACGGACAGGACTATGGCTACACCTTC.

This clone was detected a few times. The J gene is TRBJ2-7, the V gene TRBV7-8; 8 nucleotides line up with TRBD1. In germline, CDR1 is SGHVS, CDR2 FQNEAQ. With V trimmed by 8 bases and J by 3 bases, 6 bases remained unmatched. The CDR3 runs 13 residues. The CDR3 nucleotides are TGTGCCAGCGCGACAGGGGAAGTCTACGAGCAGTACTTC. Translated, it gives CASATGEVYEQYF.

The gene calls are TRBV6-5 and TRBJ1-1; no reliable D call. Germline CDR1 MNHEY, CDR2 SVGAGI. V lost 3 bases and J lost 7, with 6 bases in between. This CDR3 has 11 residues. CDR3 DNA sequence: TGTGCCAGCAGTTATATGGGTGAAGCTTTCTTT. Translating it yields CASSYMGEAFF.

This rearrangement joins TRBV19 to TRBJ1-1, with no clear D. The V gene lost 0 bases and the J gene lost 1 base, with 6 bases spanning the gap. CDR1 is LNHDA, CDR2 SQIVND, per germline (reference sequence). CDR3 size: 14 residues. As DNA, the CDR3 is TGTGCCAGTAGTATAGAACTACAGAACACTGAAGCTTTCTTT. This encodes CASSIELQNTEAFF.

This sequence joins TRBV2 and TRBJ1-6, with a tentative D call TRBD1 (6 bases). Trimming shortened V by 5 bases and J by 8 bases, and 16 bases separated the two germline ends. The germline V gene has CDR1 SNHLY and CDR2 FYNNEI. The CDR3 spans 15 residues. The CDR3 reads CASSSQGYPHSPLHF. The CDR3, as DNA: TGTGCCAGCAGTTCTCAGGGGTACCCCCATTCACCCCTCCACTTT.